What follows is one T cell receptor (beta chain) and its context. Its cognate antigen is unknown. Generated by immunoSEQ multiplex PCR, the TCRdb table keeps only in-frame clones and is missing some. The repertoire includes about 140,000 clones, around nine tenths of them detected once, and 1.6% sits in the top ten. The data originate from a study of T cell responses to AZD1222 COVID-19 vaccine. Whole-study findings and limits: Reportedly, close to half of spike-specific TCRs are directed against unmutated variant regions. Recipients of two AZD1222 doses showed rising Spike-specific TCR breadth and depth. Repertoire sampling occurred only after the peak T cell response.

After removal of 4 bases from V and 5 bases from J, the junction contained 9 bases not matched to a gene. Germline V CDR1 and CDR2: SGDLS, YYNGEE. The length of the CDR3 is 17 residues. This chain links TRBV9 with TRBJ2-5; 15 positions match TRBD2. This clonotype was obtained from an adult in good health. Sample: peripheral blood, taken on day 0 of AZD1222 vaccination. The CDR3 sequence: CASSRTSGRGVGETQYF. CDR3 DNA: TGTGCCAGCAGCCGGACTAGCGGGAGGGGAGTAGGGGAGACCCAGTACTTC. Full variable domain (outside the CDR3, taken from reference TRBV9 and TRBJ2-5): DSGVTQTPKHLITATGQRVTLRCSPRSGDLSVYWYQQSLDQGLQFLIQYYNGEERAKGNILERFSAQQFPDLHSELNLSSLELGDSALYFCASSRTSGRGVGETQYFGPGTRLLVL.